This is a list of T cell receptor beta chains from one sample in a study of vaccination effects on CD4 cells after COVID-19. These receptors have no known antigen. Profiling relied on immunoSEQ multiplex PCR, and the TCRdb table lists in-frame clones only, not all of them. The sample includes about 14,000 clones, roughly 73% of them seen just once. The input for sequencing was CD4+ T cells from PBMCs cultured with HCoV-NL63 spike peptides, taken after COVID-19 vaccination. Source of these receptors: a human donor who had a prior SARS-CoV-2 infection. The CDR3 runs from the conserved cysteine through the conserved F or W. Fields, in order: V gene, D gene, J gene, clone size, CDR3 protein, CDR3 DNA. A D gene is named only where the DNA matches it firmly. For some rows the clone size is stated as once, few or many, or as a class when expanded; others skip it.

TRBV11-3,NA,TRBJ1-5,NA,CASSLDQEGNSNQPQHF,TGTGCCAGCAGCTTAGATCAGGAGGGGAATAGCAATCAGCCCCAGCATTTT
TRBV30,TRBD1,TRBJ1-6,NA,CAWRPPGTAWDSPLHF,TGTGCCTGGAGGCCTCCCGGGACAGCCTGGGATTCACCCCTCCACTTT
TRBV5-4,NA,TRBJ2-7,NA,CASSLVVQASSYEQYF,TGTGCCAGCAGCTTGGTCGTCCAGGCGAGCTCCTACGAGCAGTACTTC
TRBV2,TRBD2,TRBJ2-7,few,CASSEKSALFGLAGGRHSYEQYF,TGTGCCAGCAGTGAGAAGTCGGCCTTATTTGGACTAGCGGGAGGGCGTCACTCCTACGAGCAGTACTTC
TRBV6-6,NA,TRBJ2-1,NA,CASSTGPGEQFF,TGTGCCAGCAGTACAGGTCCGGGGGAGCAGTTCTTC
TRBV11-3,NA,TRBJ1-1,NA,CASSFRDSYTEAFF,TGTGCCAGCAGCTTCCGGGACTCCTACACTGAAGCTTTCTTT
TRBV15,NA,TRBJ2-7,few,CATSRDGGYEQYF,TGTGCCACCAGCAGAGATGGTGGCTACGAGCAGTACTTC
TRBV7-2,NA,TRBJ2-5,NA,CASSLVAAAETQYF,TGTGCCAGCAGCTTAGTTGCGGCAGCGGAGACCCAGTACTTC
TRBV30,NA,TRBJ2-7,NA,CAWSEMGRVGEQYF,TGTGCCTGGAGCGAAATGGGCAGGGTAGGAGAGCAGTACTTC
TRBV5-6,TRBD1,TRBJ2-1,few,CASSRYRTGDLNEQFF,TGTGCCAGCAGCAGATATCGGACAGGGGATTTAAATGAGCAGTTCTTC
TRBV11-2,NA,TRBJ2-3,NA,CASKITRGTDTQYF,TGTGCCAGCAAAATCACGCGGGGTACAGATACGCAGTATTTT
TRBV2,TRBD1,TRBJ1-4,NA,CASSADRLTTNEKLFF,TGTGCCAGCAGCGCGGACAGGTTAACAACTAATGAAAAACTGTTTTTT
TRBV5-1,NA,TRBJ2-2,few,CASSPRLGERGTGELFF,TGCGCCAGCAGCCCGCGTCTCGGGGAGCGCGGCACCGGGGAGCTGTTTTTT
TRBV7-3,TRBD2,TRBJ2-1,NA,CASSPSGGAYNEQFF,TGTGCCAGCAGCCCTAGCGGGGGAGCTTACAATGAGCAGTTCTTC
TRBV7-3,TRBD2,TRBJ2-1,few,CASSLTGLAGRNEQFF,TGTGCCAGCAGCTTAACGGGACTAGCGGGTCGGAATGAGCAGTTCTTC
TRBV19,NA,TRBJ2-3,NA,CASSITGAAPPRTDTQYF,TGTGCCAGTAGTATTACGGGGGCCGCTCCACCCCGCACAGATACGCAGTATTTT
TRBV7-9,NA,TRBJ2-1,once,CASSLALIENEQFF,TGTGCCAGCAGCTTAGCGTTGATCGAGAATGAGCAGTTCTTC
TRBV4-2,NA,TRBJ1-2,NA,CASSQEAGLVNGYTF,TGTGCCAGCAGCCAAGAGGCTGGGCTGGTAAATGGCTACACCTTC
TRBV6-5,TRBD1,TRBJ1-2,NA,CASSYSTRQGADGYTF,TGTGCCAGCAGTTACTCGACGCGACAGGGGGCGGATGGCTACACCTTC
TRBV2,NA,TRBJ2-7,NA,CASRGWGYEQYF,TGTGCCAGCAGGGGGTGGGGGTACGAGCAGTACTTC
TRBV27,TRBD2,TRBJ2-2,NA,CASSLFGGFGTGELFF,TGTGCCAGCAGTTTATTCGGGGGGTTCGGCACCGGGGAGCTGTTTTTT
TRBV11-3,TRBD1,TRBJ2-1,NA,CASSPGTGLRNEQFF,TGTGCCAGCAGCCCCGGGACAGGGCTCCGCAATGAGCAGTTCTTC
TRBV20-1,NA,TRBJ1-4,NA,CSAIGGKLFF,TGCAGTGCTATAGGTGGAAAACTGTTTTTT
TRBV19,TRBD1,TRBJ1-6,few,CASGGQYNSPLHF,TGTGCCAGTGGGGGACAGTATAATTCACCCCTCCACTTT
TRBV9,TRBD1,TRBJ2-1,NA,CASSGQGATYNEQFF,TGTGCCAGCAGCGGACAGGGGGCTACCTACAATGAGCAGTTCTTC
TRBV7-2,NA,TRBJ2-2,NA,CASSPRGLGLRRAGELFF,TGTGCCAGCAGCCCAAGGGGACTCGGCCTTCGGAGAGCCGGGGAGCTGTTTTTT